The next 9 T cell receptor beta chains were all read from a single sample in a study of memory CD8 T cells in hepatitis C reinfection. Time point denoted: pre-reinfection, 55 to 20 weeks before reinfection detection. The sorted cells went straight to TCR sequencing with no prior in vitro expansion. Sequencing used immunoSEQ multiplex PCR; TCRdb keeps in-frame clones, though not all of them. The sample includes 45,000 to 55,000 clones, around nine tenths of them seen just once. The sequenced sample consisted of naive CD8+ T cells sorted from blood. These receptors originate from a man aged 18 to 30 with hepatitis C virus infection.

With regard to this clone: This CDR3 is also generated by other DNA sequences in the sample. This chain joins TRBV27 and TRBJ1-1; perhaps TRBD1 as D (5 bases). Germline values: CDR1 MNHEY, CDR2 SMNVEV (reference sequence). This CDR3 is built from 13 residues. The V end was cut by 0 bases, the J end by 4 bases, with 6 bases between. The CDR3 sequence: CASSLSGGTEAFF. Here the CDR3 DNA reads TGTGCCAGCAGTTTATCGGGGGGCACTGAAGCTTTCTTT.

The chain carries TRBV28 and TRBJ2-3, with D possibly being TRBD1 (6 bases). The CDR3 is made up of 13 amino acids. Trimming took off 6 bases at V and 3 bases at J, with 10 bases between the two ends. In germline, CDR1 is MDHEN, CDR2 SYDVKM. The CDR3 DNA reads as TGTGCCAGCAGCCTTGGACAGACAGATACGCAGTATTTT. The encoded protein is CASSLGQTDTQYF.

This clone appeared a few times. The rearrangement joins TRBV6-1 to TRBJ2-7; 9 positions match TRBD1. Germline CDR1 and CDR2: MNHNS and SASEGT. This CDR3 has 14 residues. The V segment lost 5 bases and the J segment 5 bases; nucleotides outside the gene matches: 7. This CDR3 is CASSPGTGLHEQYF. CDR3 DNA: TGTGCCAGCAGTCCCGGGACAGGGCTTCACGAGCAGTACTTC.

Regarding this clone: A read error may produce the germline difference seen at one junction end. The chain combines TRBV4-1 with TRBJ1-1; tentative D call: TRBD1 (5 bases). From germline, CDR1 is MGHRA and CDR2 YSYEKL. The CDR3 contains 15 residues. The CDR3 spells CASSQEEGMNTEAFF. CDR3 in DNA: TGCGCCAGCAGCCAAGAGGAGGGGATGAATACTGAAGCTTTCTTT.

The genes are TRBV11-3 and TRBJ2-3; D uncertain. V lost 5 bases, J lost 0 bases, and 12 bases lay in between. The CDR3 is 15 amino acids. Germline lookup yields CDR1 SGHNT and CDR2 YENEEA. CDR3 coding DNA: TGTGCCAGCAGCCCACGCGCCCCTAGCACAGATACGCAGTATTTT. Translating it yields CASSPRAPSTDTQYF.

This sequence joins TRBV11-2 and TRBJ2-1; 9 bases are a match to TRBD2. The length of the CDR3 is 15 residues. V lost 5 bases, J lost 3 bases, and 5 bases stayed unmatched. Germline V gene sequence: CDR1 SGHAT, CDR2 FQNNGV. The CDR3 is CASSPGLASYNEQFF. DNA for the CDR3: TGTGCCAGCAGCCCTGGACTAGCGAGCTACAATGAGCAGTTCTTC.

The V and J genes are TRBV6-4 and TRBJ2-3; 10 bases line up with TRBD2. Per the germline V gene, CDR1 is MRHNA and CDR2 is SNTAGT. V gave up 3 bases and J gave up 3 bases; unmatched junction bases: 3. The CDR3 runs 15 residues. The CDR3: CASSEGTSETDTQYF. CDR3 DNA sequence: TGTGCCAGCAGTGAAGGGACTAGCGAAACAGATACGCAGTATTTT.

This chain joins TRBV7-9 and TRBJ1-1; no clear D. V was shortened by 4 bases and J by 4 bases, with 13 bases between the two germline ends. The CDR3 loop spans 14 amino acids. In germline, CDR1 is SEHNR, CDR2 FQNEAQ (reference sequence). The CDR3 DNA is TGTGCCAGCAGCTCCTCGGGTGGGAGCACTGAAGCTTTCTTT. Its protein product is CASSSSGGSTEAFF.

The chain links TRBV4-1 to TRBJ2-1, with D possibly being TRBD1 (5 bases). The CDR3 consists of 15 residues. Trimming removed 3 bases from V and 3 bases from J, with 12 bases in between. In germline, CDR1 is MGHRA, CDR2 YSYEKL. This CDR3 is CASSQGPAHYNEQFF. The CDR3 DNA reads TGCGCCAGCAGCCAGGGGCCGGCACACTACAATGAGCAGTTCTTC.